This paragraph covers one TCR beta chain sequence. Its specificity is not known. Sequencing of the DNA from cultured CD4+ T cells was carried out with the Oncomine TCR Beta short-read assay. Cultures of CD4+ T cells served as the source for extracting genomic DNA. Using its own MiXCR run on the PCR reads, TCRdb lists one record per CDR3 protein. The table shows about 9,000 distinct CDR3 sequences, with about 37% occurring only once. The CDR3 loop spans 13 amino acids. V lost 4 bases and J lost 2, with 10 bases in between. The V gene's germline CDR1 is DFQATT and CDR2 SNEGSKA (reference sequence). These data are taken from a study of vaccination and CD4 T cells after COVID-19. Treatment specified: roughly 11-day PBMC culture with coronavirus spike peptide pools or control peptides (ViraFEST assay). The unexposed donor gave CD4+ T cells before the COVID-19 pandemic (2011-2018).

V usage is TRBV20-1 and J usage is TRBJ2-3; D gene uncertain. The specimen was CD4+ T cells from blood, cultured in vitro. This clonotype originated in a human donor in good health. The CDR3 reads CSAMFTPTDTQYF. CDR3 DNA sequence: TGCAGTGCTATGTTCACCCCCACAGATACGCAGTATTTT.